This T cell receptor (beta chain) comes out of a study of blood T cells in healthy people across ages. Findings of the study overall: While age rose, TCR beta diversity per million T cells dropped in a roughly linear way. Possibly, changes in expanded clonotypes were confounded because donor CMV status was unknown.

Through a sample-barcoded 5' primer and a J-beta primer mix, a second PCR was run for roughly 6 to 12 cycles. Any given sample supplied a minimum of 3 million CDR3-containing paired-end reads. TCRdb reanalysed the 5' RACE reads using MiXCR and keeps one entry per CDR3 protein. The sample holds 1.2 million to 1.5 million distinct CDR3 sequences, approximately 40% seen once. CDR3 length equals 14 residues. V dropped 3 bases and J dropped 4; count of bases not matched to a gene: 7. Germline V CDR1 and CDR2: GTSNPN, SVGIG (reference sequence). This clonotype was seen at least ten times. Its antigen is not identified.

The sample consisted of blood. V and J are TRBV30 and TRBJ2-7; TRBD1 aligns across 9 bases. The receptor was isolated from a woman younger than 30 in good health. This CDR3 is CAWRRGDREYEQYF. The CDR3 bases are TGTGCCTGGAGGAGGGGGGACAGGGAATACGAGCAGTACTTC.